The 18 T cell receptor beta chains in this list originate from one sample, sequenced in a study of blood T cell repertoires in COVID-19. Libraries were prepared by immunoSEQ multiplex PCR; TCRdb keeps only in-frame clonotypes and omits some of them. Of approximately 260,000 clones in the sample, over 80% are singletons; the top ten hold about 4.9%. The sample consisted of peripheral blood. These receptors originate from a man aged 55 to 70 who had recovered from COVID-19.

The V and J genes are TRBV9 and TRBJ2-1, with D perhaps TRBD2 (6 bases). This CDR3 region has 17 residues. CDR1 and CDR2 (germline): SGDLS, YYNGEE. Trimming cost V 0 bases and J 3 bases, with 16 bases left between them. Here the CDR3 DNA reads TGTGCCAGCAGCGTAGCTGGAGCGGGCCCAGGCTACAATGAGCAGTTCTTC. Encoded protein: CASSVAGAGPGYNEQFF.

The CDR3 DNA sequence: TGTGCCAGCAGCTTTGGGAGAGCGGACACCATATATTTT. Encoded protein: CASSFGRADTIYF. The chain uses TRBV7-9 and TRBJ1-3; D unclear. With 3 bases removed from V and 8 bases from J, the gap between germline ends came to 11 bases. Germline values: CDR1 SEHNR, CDR2 FQNEAQ (reference sequence). The CDR3 is made up of 13 amino acids.

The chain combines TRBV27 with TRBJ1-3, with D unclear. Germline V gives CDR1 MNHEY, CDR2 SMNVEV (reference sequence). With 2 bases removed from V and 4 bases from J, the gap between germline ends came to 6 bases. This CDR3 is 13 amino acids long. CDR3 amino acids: CASSLVRGNTIYF. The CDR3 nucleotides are TGTGCCAGCAGTTTAGTGCGAGGAAACACCATATATTTT.

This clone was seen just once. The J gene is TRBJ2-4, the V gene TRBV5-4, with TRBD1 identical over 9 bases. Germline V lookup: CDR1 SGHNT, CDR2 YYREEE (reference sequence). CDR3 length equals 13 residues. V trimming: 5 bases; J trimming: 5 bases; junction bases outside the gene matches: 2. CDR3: CASSRDRENIQYF. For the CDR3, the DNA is TGTGCCAGCAGTCGGGACAGGGAAAACATTCAGTACTTC.

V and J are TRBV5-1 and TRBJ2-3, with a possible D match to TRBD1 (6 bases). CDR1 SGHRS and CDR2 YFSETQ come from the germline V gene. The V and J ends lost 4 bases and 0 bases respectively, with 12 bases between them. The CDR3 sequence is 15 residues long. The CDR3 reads CASSVRTASTDTQYF. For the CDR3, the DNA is TGCGCCAGCAGCGTGAGGACAGCTAGCACAGATACGCAGTATTTT.

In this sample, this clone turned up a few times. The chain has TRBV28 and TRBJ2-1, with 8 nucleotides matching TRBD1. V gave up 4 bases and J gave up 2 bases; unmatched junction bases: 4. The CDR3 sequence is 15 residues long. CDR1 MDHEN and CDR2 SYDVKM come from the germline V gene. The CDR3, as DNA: TGTGCCAGCAGTTCCTCACAGGGGGCCTACAATGAGCAGTTCTTC. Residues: CASSSSQGAYNEQFF.

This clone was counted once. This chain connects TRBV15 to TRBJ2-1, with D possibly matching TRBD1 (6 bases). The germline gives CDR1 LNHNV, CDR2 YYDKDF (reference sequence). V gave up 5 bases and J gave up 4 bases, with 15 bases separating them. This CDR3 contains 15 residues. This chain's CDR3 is CATSPQGYGYNEQFF. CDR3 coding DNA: TGTGCCACCAGCCCCCAGGGGTACGGATACAATGAGCAGTTCTTC.

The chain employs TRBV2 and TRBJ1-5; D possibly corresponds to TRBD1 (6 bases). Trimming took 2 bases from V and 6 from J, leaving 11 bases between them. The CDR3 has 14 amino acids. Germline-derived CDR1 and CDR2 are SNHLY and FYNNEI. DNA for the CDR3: TGTGCCAGCAGTGAATGGGCAGGGGCTCAGCCCCAGCATTTT. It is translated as CASSEWAGAQPQHF.

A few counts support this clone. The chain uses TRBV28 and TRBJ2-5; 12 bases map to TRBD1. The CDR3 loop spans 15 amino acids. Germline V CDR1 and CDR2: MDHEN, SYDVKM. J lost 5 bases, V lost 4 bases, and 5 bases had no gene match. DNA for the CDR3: TGTGCCAGCAGTTCGGGACAGGGGGCGGTTGAGACCCAGTACTTC. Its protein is CASSSGQGAVETQYF.

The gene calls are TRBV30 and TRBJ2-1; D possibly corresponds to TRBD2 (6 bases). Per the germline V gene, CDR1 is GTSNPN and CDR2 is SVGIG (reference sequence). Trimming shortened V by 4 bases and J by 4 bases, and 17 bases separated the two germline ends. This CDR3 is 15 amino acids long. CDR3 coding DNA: TGTGCCTGGAACCTCGGAACTAGCATGTACAATGAGCAGTTCTTC. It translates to CAWNLGTSMYNEQFF.

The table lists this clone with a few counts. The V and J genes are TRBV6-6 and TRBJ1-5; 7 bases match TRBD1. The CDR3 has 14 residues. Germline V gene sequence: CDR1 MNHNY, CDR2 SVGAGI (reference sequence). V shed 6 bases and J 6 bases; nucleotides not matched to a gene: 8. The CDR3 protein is CASRSTGDSQPQHF. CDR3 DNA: TGTGCCAGCAGGTCCACAGGGGACAGTCAGCCCCAGCATTTT.

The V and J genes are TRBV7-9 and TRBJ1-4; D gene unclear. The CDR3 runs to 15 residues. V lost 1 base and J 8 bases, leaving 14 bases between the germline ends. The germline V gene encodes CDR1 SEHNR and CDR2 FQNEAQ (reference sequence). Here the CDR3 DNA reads TGTGCCAGCAGCTTAGGGTCGGGAGCCTTAGAAAAACTGTTTTTT. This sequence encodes CASSLGSGALEKLFF.

The CDR3 region has the DNA TGTGCCAGCAGTTACGCTAGCGGGAGATCCGGCCATGAGCAGTTCTTC. Amino acid sequence: CASSYASGRSGHEQFF. V is TRBV6-2 or TRBV6-3 and J is TRBJ2-1; the match to TRBD2 covers 10 bases. Germline-derived CDR1 and CDR2 are MNHEY and SVGEGT. The CDR3 consists of 16 residues. The V segment lost 2 bases and the J segment 8 bases; nucleotides outside the gene matches: 9.

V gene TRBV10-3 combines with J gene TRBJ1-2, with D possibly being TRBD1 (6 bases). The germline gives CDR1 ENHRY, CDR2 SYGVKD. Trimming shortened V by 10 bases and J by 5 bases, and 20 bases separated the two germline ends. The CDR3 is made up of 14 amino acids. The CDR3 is CANNRDTSPYGYTF. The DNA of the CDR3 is TGTGCCAACAACCGGGACACATCCCCATATGGCTACACCTTC.

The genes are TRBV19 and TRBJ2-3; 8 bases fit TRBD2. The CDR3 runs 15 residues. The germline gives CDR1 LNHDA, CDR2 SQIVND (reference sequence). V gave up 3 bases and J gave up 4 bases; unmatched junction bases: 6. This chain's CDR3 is CASSISSGLADTQYF. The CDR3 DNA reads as TGTGCCAGTAGTATCTCTAGCGGGCTCGCAGATACGCAGTATTTT.

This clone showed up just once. CDR3 region: CASSGTGASSGEQYF. CDR3 bases: TGCGCCAGCAGCGGCACAGGGGCCTCCTCGGGCGAGCAGTACTTC. The V and J genes are TRBV5-1 and TRBJ2-7; 7 bases align to TRBD1. Trimming removed 4 bases from V and 6 bases from J; junction bases left unmatched: 13. CDR1 is SGHRS and CDR2 is YFSETQ in the germline V gene. The CDR3 spans 15 residues.

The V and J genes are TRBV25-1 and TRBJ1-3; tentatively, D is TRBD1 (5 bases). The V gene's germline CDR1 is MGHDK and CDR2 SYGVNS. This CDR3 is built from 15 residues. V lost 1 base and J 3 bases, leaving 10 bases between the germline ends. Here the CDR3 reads CASSEFGRGGNTIYF. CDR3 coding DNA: TGTGCCAGCAGTGAATTCGGTAGGGGTGGAAACACCATATATTTT.

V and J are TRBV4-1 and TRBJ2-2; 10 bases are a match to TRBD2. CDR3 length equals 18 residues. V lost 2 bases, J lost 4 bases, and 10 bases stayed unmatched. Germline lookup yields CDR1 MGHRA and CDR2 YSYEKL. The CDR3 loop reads CASSQKGVSGGFTGELFF. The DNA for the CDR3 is TGCGCCAGCAGCCAAAAGGGTGTTAGCGGGGGGTTCACCGGGGAGCTGTTTTTT.